The entry that follows covers one T cell receptor (beta chain) sequence. These data belong to a study of shared clonotypes between healthy human individuals. Sequenced by immunoSEQ multiplex PCR; TCRdb stores in-frame clones only, minus some. The sample carries around 1.6 million clones, nearly 99% recorded once. Germline trimming cut 7 bases from V and 4 bases from J; bases unmatched to any gene: 10. The CDR3 has 15 amino acids. The germline V gene encodes CDR1 MNHNS and CDR2 SASEGT. V gene TRBV6-1 combines with J gene TRBJ1-2; 9 bases align to TRBD1. Sequencing input: naive CD4+ T cells sorted from blood. Indicated subset: CD45RA+ positively selected. The source of this sequence is a man aged 30 to 45 in good health. CDR3: CASMDRGETSYGYTF. CDR3 nucleotides: TGTGCCAGCATGGACAGGGGAGAGACGAGCTATGGCTACACCTTC.